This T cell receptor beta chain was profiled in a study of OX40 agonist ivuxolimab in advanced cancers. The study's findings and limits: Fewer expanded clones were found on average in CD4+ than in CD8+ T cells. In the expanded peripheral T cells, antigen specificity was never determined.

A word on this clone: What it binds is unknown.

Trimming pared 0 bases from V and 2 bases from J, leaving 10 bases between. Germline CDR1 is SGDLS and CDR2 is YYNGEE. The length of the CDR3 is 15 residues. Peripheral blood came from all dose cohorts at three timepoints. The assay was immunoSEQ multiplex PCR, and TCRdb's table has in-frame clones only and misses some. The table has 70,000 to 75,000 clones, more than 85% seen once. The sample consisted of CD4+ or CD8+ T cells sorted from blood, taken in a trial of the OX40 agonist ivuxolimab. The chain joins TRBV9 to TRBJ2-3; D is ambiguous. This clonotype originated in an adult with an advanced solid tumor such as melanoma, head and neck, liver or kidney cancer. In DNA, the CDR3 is TGTGCCAGCAGCGTAGTGGTGGGCCACACAGATACGCAGTATTTT. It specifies CASSVVVGHTDTQYF.